The clone carrying this TCR beta chain was observed at least ten times. Its matching antigen is unknown. CDR1 and CDR2 from the germline V gene are DFQATT and SNEGSKA (reference sequence). The length of the CDR3 is 15 residues. With 0 bases clipped from V and 3 bases from J, the junction kept 8 bases outside the gene matches. These data originate in a study of Graves' ophthalmopathy and Graves' hyperthyroidism. Amplification targeted the TCR beta CDR3 regions, with RNA transcripts as the source material. Second-round multiplex PCR followed a first-round RT-PCR using HTBI primers. Via MiXCR, TCRdb re-called the multiplex PCR reads, giving one row per CDR3 protein. The sample carries approximately 1.2 million distinct CDR3 sequences, about two fifths recorded once. Each hyperthyroidism patient was newly diagnosed, with under 2 months' duration, and aged 18 to 65. Uncontrolled infections, other autoimmune diseases, pregnancy or lactation barred patients from enrollment.

Findings of the study overall: Appearing in blood as well were most expanded thyroid clonotypes above 0.001 frequency. Ophthalmopathy progression cases were predicted by the model with 55% to 71% sensitivity and 72.22% specificity.

The chain joins TRBV20-1 to TRBJ2-7; TRBD1 matches 7 bases. Material for sequencing was peripheral blood or thyroid tissue (not recorded which). The sequence came from an adult man with Graves' hyperthyroidism. In DNA, the CDR3 is TGCAGTGCTAGAGATATCGGACAGGCGTTCTACGAGCAGTACTTC. Its protein product is CSARDIGQAFYEQYF.